These 26 T cell receptor beta chains were all obtained from the same sample, sequenced in a study of OX40 agonist ivuxolimab in advanced cancers. The table came from immunoSEQ multiplex PCR; TCRdb's copy has only in-frame clones and leaves some out. The table has some 100,000 clones, 90% seen once. This material consisted of CD4+ or CD8+ T cells sorted from blood, taken in a trial of the OX40 agonist ivuxolimab. These receptors were taken from an adult with an advanced solid tumor such as melanoma, head and neck, liver or kidney cancer.

The chain recombines TRBV18 with TRBJ1-5, with D uncertain. CDR1 and CDR2 (germline): KGHSH, LQKENI. V lost 5 bases and J lost 5, with 7 bases in between. The CDR3 is made up of 12 amino acids. CDR3 in DNA: TGTGCCAGCTCAGCCAGCGATCAGCCCCAGCATTTT. Its protein is CASSASDQPQHF.

The chain has TRBV6-1 and TRBJ2-7; D possibly corresponds to TRBD1 (6 bases). V was pared by 1 base and J by 2 bases, with 9 bases between. CDR1 MNHNS and CDR2 SASEGT come from the germline V gene. This CDR3 comprises 14 residues. In nucleotides, the CDR3 is TGTGCCAGCAGTGAAGTTCGGGACACCTACGAGCAGTACTTC. It is translated as CASSEVRDTYEQYF.

The chain combines TRBV19 with TRBJ1-2, with D tentatively TRBD1 (5 bases). This CDR3 is 16 amino acids long. Looked up from germline, CDR1 is LNHDA and CDR2 is SQIVND (reference sequence). Trimming shortened V by 5 bases and J by 4 bases, and 20 bases separated the two germline ends. The CDR3 region has the DNA TGTGCCAGTAGTTTCGATCGAGGGGCGAGTAGCTATGGCTACACCTTC. As protein: CASSFDRGASSYGYTF.

This chain joins TRBV5-6 and TRBJ2-1, with 8 bases matching TRBD1. This CDR3 contains 18 residues. V dropped 6 bases and J dropped 0; count of bases not matched to a gene: 14. CDR1 SGHDT and CDR2 YYEEEE come from the germline V gene. The CDR3 protein is CASNQGQAWTSSYNEQFF. The CDR3 DNA sequence: TGTGCCAGCAACCAGGGACAGGCCTGGACCAGCTCCTACAATGAGCAGTTCTTC.

The chain links TRBV19 to TRBJ2-5; D call uncertain. V was shortened by 2 bases and J by 4 bases, with 5 bases between the two germline ends. Per germline, CDR1 LNHDA and CDR2 SQIVND (reference sequence). The CDR3 is made up of 12 amino acids. CDR3 in DNA: TGTGCCAGTAGTATACTAGGAGAGACCCAGTACTTC. It translates to CASSILGETQYF.

This chain links TRBV9 with TRBJ2-3, with 10 bases identical to TRBD2. CDR1 and CDR2 (germline): SGDLS, YYNGEE. CDR3 length: 15 amino acids. The V and J ends lost 1 base and 5 bases, in that order; junction bases with no gene match: 4. CDR3 protein: CASSVRTSGVDTQYF. The CDR3, as DNA: TGTGCCAGCAGCGTACGAACTAGCGGGGTAGATACGCAGTATTTT.

The chain uses TRBV29-1 and TRBJ1-2, with D perhaps matching TRBD1 (6 bases). V was cut by 3 bases and J by 1 base, with 12 bases left in between. The CDR3 runs 14 residues. Germline CDR1 reads SQVTM; CDR2 reads ANQGSEA. The CDR3 nucleotides are TGCAGCGTTGAGCAGGACAGTCTTAACTATGGCTACACCTTC. It is translated as CSVEQDSLNYGYTF.

The rearrangement joins TRBV18 to TRBJ2-7; no reliable D call. The length of the CDR3 is 13 residues. In germline, CDR1 is KGHSH, CDR2 LQKENI. Trimming left V 2 bases short and J 5 bases short, with 10 bases between. For the CDR3, the DNA is TGTGCCAGCTCACCAAGGTCCGAGGACGAGCAGTACTTC. Its translation: CASSPRSEDEQYF.

A single count supports this clone. The rearrangement links TRBV11-2 to TRBJ2-5; TRBD2 matches 10 bases. The germline V gene has CDR1 SGHAT and CDR2 FQNNGV. Germline trimming cut 1 base from V and 6 bases from J; bases unmatched to any gene: 8. The CDR3 length is 16 residues. CDR3 DNA sequence: TGTGCCAGCAGCTTAGGAAGAGCGGGAGGGCAACAGACCCAGTACTTC. Translated: CASSLGRAGGQQTQYF.

This clone was seen only once. This chain joins TRBV4-1 and TRBJ2-7; TRBD2 agrees at 12 bases. The junction had 7 bases not matched to a gene; V was cut back by 0 bases and J by 7 bases. Germline V CDR1 and CDR2: MGHRA, YSYEKL. This CDR3 region has 16 residues. The CDR3 sequence: CASSQERTSGNREQYF. The CDR3 DNA reads TGCGCCAGCAGCCAAGAGCGGACTAGCGGGAATAGAGAGCAGTACTTC.

This rearrangement joins TRBV12-5 to TRBJ2-2; 9 bases align to TRBD2. The germline CDR1 and CDR2 sequences are LGHNT and FRNRAP. V lost 1 base and J lost 3; bases outside the gene matches: 6. The CDR3 contains 17 residues. CDR3 protein: CASGLGGRAVDTGELFF. CDR3 DNA sequence: TGTGCTAGTGGTTTGGGCGGGAGGGCCGTAGACACCGGGGAGCTGTTTTTT.

This clone was seen only once. One end of the junction varies from germline; a read error may be responsible. V gene TRBV7-2 combines with J gene TRBJ2-1; 7 bases line up with TRBD1. Germline assignment: CDR1 SGHTA and CDR2 FQGNSA. The CDR3 covers 16 residues. CDR3 bases: TGTGCCAGCAGCGTAGCACGACAGGGCTCCTACAATGAGCAGTTCTTC. Amino acids: CASSVARQGSYNEQFF.

The gene calls are TRBV7-2 and TRBJ2-3, with D possibly TRBD1 on 6 matching bases. CDR1 and CDR2 (germline): SGHTA, FQGNSA. Trimming took 3 bases from V and 3 from J, leaving 13 bases between them. The CDR3 is made up of 15 amino acids. Written as DNA, the CDR3 is TGTGCCAGCAGCTTGCGGCAGGGGTGGACAGATACGCAGTATTTT. Translated: CASSLRQGWTDTQYF.

The chain employs TRBV7-2 and TRBJ2-5, with D unclear. Trimming shortened V by 6 bases and J by 1 base, and 12 bases separated the two germline ends. Looked up from germline, CDR1 is SGHTA and CDR2 is FQGNSA. The CDR3 spans 14 residues. The CDR3 nucleotides read TGTGCCAGCAGTCGTAAAACGTTCCAAGAGACCCAGTACTTC. Amino acid sequence: CASSRKTFQETQYF.

V is TRBV5-6 and J is TRBJ1-5; TRBD1 might be the D (6 bases). The V end lost 3 bases, the J end lost 6 bases, and 16 bases lay between the germline ends. Germline values: CDR1 SGHDT, CDR2 YYEEEE. This CDR3 region has 15 residues. In DNA form, the CDR3 reads TGTGCCAGCAGCTGGGGGCAGGGGACTCGTCAGCCCCAGCATTTT. It specifies CASSWGQGTRQPQHF. The complete variable domain, with remaining parts taken from reference TRBV5-6 and TRBJ1-5, reads DAGVTQSPTHLIKTRGQQVTLRCSPKSGHDTVSWYQQALGQGPQFIFQYYEEEERQRGNFPDRFSGHQFPNYSSELNVNALLLGDSALYLCASSWGQGTRQPQHFGDGTRLSIL.

This clone was picked up many times. This chain uses TRBV4-2 with TRBJ1-3, with D possibly TRBD1 on 6 matching bases. Trimming pared 4 bases from V and 9 bases from J, leaving 19 bases between. Germline CDR1 reads LGHNA; CDR2 reads YNFKEQ. The CDR3 is 15 amino acids. This chain's CDR3 is CASSLTGGGDITIYF. The CDR3 DNA reads TGTGCCAGCAGCCTCACGGGTGGAGGGGACATCACCATATATTTT.

The rearrangement joins TRBV11-2 to TRBJ2-2, with D unclear. V was pared by 1 base and J by 0 bases, with 9 bases between. This CDR3 has 16 amino acids. CDR1 and CDR2 (germline): SGHAT, FQNNGV. The CDR3 spells CASSLVAPTNTGELFF. In DNA, the CDR3 is TGTGCCAGCAGCTTAGTTGCGCCCACGAACACCGGGGAGCTGTTTTTT. The full variable domain, completed using reference TRBV11-2 and TRBJ2-2, is EAGVAQSPRYKIIEKRQSVAFWCNPISGHATLYWYQQILGQGPKLLIQFQNNGVVDDSQLPKDRFSAERLKGVDSTLKIQPAKLEDSAVYLCASSLVAPTNTGELFFGEGSRLTVL.

The V call is TRBV5-1, the J call TRBJ1-4; TRBD1 matches 7 bases. CDR1 and CDR2 from the germline V gene are SGHRS and YFSETQ. CDR3 length: 14 residues. After removal of 0 bases from V and 8 bases from J, the junction contained 4 bases not matched to a gene. The CDR3 sequence is CASSLATGREKLFF. The DNA for the CDR3 is TGCGCCAGCAGCTTGGCGACAGGGAGGGAAAAACTGTTTTTT.

The chain combines TRBV19 with TRBJ2-2, with D possibly matching TRBD2 (5 bases). This CDR3 comprises 16 residues. Looked up from germline, CDR1 is LNHDA and CDR2 is SQIVND (reference sequence). The V gene lost 4 bases and the J gene lost 3 bases, with 15 bases spanning the gap. This chain's CDR3 is CASSTPGVPHTGELFF. Here the CDR3 DNA reads TGTGCCAGTAGTACCCCCGGGGTCCCACACACCGGGGAGCTGTTTTTT.

V is TRBV4-3 and J is TRBJ2-3; 7 positions agree with TRBD2. V shed 2 bases and J 1 base; nucleotides not matched to a gene: 12. Germline assignment: CDR1 LGHNA and CDR2 YSLEER. The CDR3 is 18 amino acids. Here the CDR3 reads CASSQRGSTGGRTDTQYF. CDR3 bases: TGCGCCAGCAGCCAAAGAGGAAGTACGGGAGGCCGCACAGATACGCAGTATTTT.

J is TRBJ2-2 and V is TRBV5-1, with TRBD2 matching 10 bases. The CDR3 is made up of 15 amino acids. From germline, CDR1 is SGHRS and CDR2 YFSETQ. Germline trimming cut 7 bases from V and 2 bases from J; bases unmatched to any gene: 5. The CDR3 DNA reads TGCGCCAGCTCCCTAGCGGGAGATAACACCGGGGAGCTGTTTTTT. Residues: CASSLAGDNTGELFF.

The gene calls are TRBV5-4 and TRBJ2-6, with 9 positions matching TRBD1. The V gene's germline CDR1 is SGHNT and CDR2 YYREEE (reference sequence). Trimming removed 4 bases from V and 4 bases from J; junction bases left unmatched: 6. The CDR3 runs 16 residues. The DNA of the CDR3 is TGTGCCAGCAGCAAACAGGGGGCGGAGGGGGCCAACGTCCTGACTTTC. Amino acid sequence: CASSKQGAEGANVLTF.

The chain combines TRBV2 with TRBJ1-4; 7 bases align to TRBD1. V dropped 3 bases and J dropped 7; count of bases not matched to a gene: 8. This CDR3 is built from 15 residues. CDR1 is SNHLY, CDR2 FYNNEI, per germline. CDR3 DNA sequence: TGTGCCAGCAGTGACCAGGGGGTAGTTGGTGAAAAACTGTTTTTT. Residues: CASSDQGVVGEKLFF. The whole variable domain, remainder taken from reference TRBV2 and TRBJ1-4, is EPEVTQTPSHQVTQMGQEVILRCVPISNHLYFYWYRQILGQKVEFLVSFYNNEISEKSEIFDDQFSVERPDGSNFTLKIRSTKLEDSAMYFCASSDQGVVGEKLFFGSGTQLSVL.

J is TRBJ2-3 and V is TRBV7-3; tentative D call: TRBD1 (5 bases). The CDR3 totals 15 residues. Between the trimmed V and J ends, which lost 5 bases and 0 bases, there was a span of 12 bases. Germline values: CDR1 SGHTA, CDR2 FQGTGA. CDR3 DNA sequence: TGTGCCAGCAGCCCGGCTGGGGCAAGCACAGATACGCAGTATTTT. Its protein product is CASSPAGASTDTQYF.

The chain couples TRBV4-1 to TRBJ1-1, with D perhaps matching TRBD1 (5 bases). CDR3 length: 15 residues. Germline CDR1 MGHRA, CDR2 YSYEKL. V was trimmed by 6 bases and J by 1 base, leaving 15 bases between them. The CDR3 bases are TGCGCCAGCAGACATTCGGGGGGAAGGAACACTGAAGCTTTCTTT. Translated: CASRHSGGRNTEAFF.

This clone was detected only once. The chain couples TRBV7-9 to TRBJ1-1, with D possibly matching TRBD1 (5 bases). From germline, CDR1 is SEHNR and CDR2 FQNEAQ (reference sequence). This CDR3 contains 15 residues. Trimming shortened V by 2 bases and J by 1 base, and 11 bases separated the two germline ends. CDR3: CASSLPGTANTEAFF. The CDR3 bases are TGTGCCAGCAGCTTACCCGGGACGGCGAACACTGAAGCTTTCTTT.